The 10 T cell receptor beta chains listed next were all sequenced from one sample in a study of blood T cell repertoires in COVID-19. The assay was immunoSEQ multiplex PCR, and TCRdb's table has in-frame clones only and misses some. The sample holds 160,000 or so clones, approximately 80% seen once. Specimen: peripheral blood. These receptors came from a man aged 60 to 75 with acute or convalescent COVID-19.

The chain uses TRBV18 and TRBJ1-2; the D gene is possibly TRBD1 (5 bases). The V end was cut by 6 bases, the J end by 3 bases, with 11 bases between. This CDR3 is 13 amino acids long. Germline CDR1 and CDR2: KGHSH and LQKENI. CDR3 region: CASSLGRDYGYTF. The CDR3 nucleotides are TGTGCCAGCTCCCTCGGCAGGGACTATGGCTACACCTTC.

The chain links TRBV6-5 to TRBJ2-7; 11 positions match TRBD2. The CDR3 consists of 15 residues. Germline assignment: CDR1 MNHEY and CDR2 SVGAGI. V lost 2 bases, J lost 5 bases, and 5 bases stayed unmatched. DNA of the CDR3: TGTGCCAGCAGTTACGAGACTAGCGGGATCCACGAGCAGTACTTC. This sequence encodes CASSYETSGIHEQYF.

The chain couples TRBV19 to TRBJ2-7; D uncertain. The germline V and J ends were trimmed by 6 bases and 5 bases, with 14 bases remaining between them. Germline V lookup: CDR1 LNHDA, CDR2 SQIVND (reference sequence). CDR3 length equals 13 residues. CDR3 nucleotides: TGTGCCAGTAGGCCTGCTATATCCCACGAGCAGTACTTC. Translating it yields CASRPAISHEQYF.

In this sample, this clone turned up a few times. The chain carries TRBV28 and TRBJ1-4; perhaps TRBD1 as D (6 bases). Germline CDR1 and CDR2: MDHEN and SYDVKM. The V end was cut by 4 bases, the J end by 8 bases, with 17 bases between. CDR3 length: 15 amino acids. The CDR3 nucleotides read TGTGCCAGCAGTTATGGGGGGGGAACAGGGGAAAAACTGTTTTTT. Protein product: CASSYGGGTGEKLFF.

The rearrangement joins TRBV9 to TRBJ1-1, with 7 bases that match TRBD1. This CDR3 is built from 15 residues. Germline V gene data show CDR1 as SGDLS and CDR2 as YYNGEE. Trimming at V came to 3 bases and at J to 2 bases, leaving 7 bases not matched to a gene. CDR3 DNA: TGTGCCAGCAGCGCTATACCAGGGGGAAACACTGAAGCTTTCTTT. Protein sequence: CASSAIPGGNTEAFF.

This clone was seen a few times. V is TRBV6-5 and J is TRBJ1-2; TRBD1 might be the D (6 bases). In germline, CDR1 is MNHEY, CDR2 SVGAGI. The CDR3 covers 15 residues. Trimming removed 5 bases at V and 0 bases at J, with 13 bases between. The CDR3 sequence is CASSLRRTANYGYTF. The DNA of the CDR3 is TGTGCCAGCAGTCTACGTAGGACAGCTAACTATGGCTACACCTTC.

The gene calls are TRBV19 and TRBJ2-7; 8 bases are a match to TRBD1. Germline V gene data show CDR1 as LNHDA and CDR2 as SQIVND (reference sequence). This CDR3 spans 14 amino acids. J was trimmed by 3 bases and V by 5 bases; bases with no gene match: 6. The chain's CDR3 is CASSPGTGVYEQYF. For the CDR3, the DNA is TGTGCCAGTAGTCCCGGGACAGGAGTCTACGAGCAGTACTTC.

The V call is TRBV19, the J call TRBJ1-1; a possible D gene is TRBD1 (5 bases). The CDR3 is 17 amino acids. V shed 0 bases and J shed 4 bases, with 18 bases lying between them. Per germline, CDR1 LNHDA and CDR2 SQIVND (reference sequence). CDR3 in amino acids: CASSIEGPGRGGTEAFF. The CDR3, as DNA: TGTGCCAGTAGTATAGAAGGGCCGGGCCGCGGGGGCACTGAAGCTTTCTTT. Full variable domain (missing parts from reference TRBV19 and TRBJ1-1): DGGITQSPKYLFRKEGQNVTLSCEQNLNHDAMYWYRQDPGQGLRLIYYSQIVNDFQKGDIAEGYSVSREKKESFPLTVTSAQKNPTAFYLCASSIEGPGRGGTEAFFGQGTRLTVV.

The gene calls are TRBV5-1 and TRBJ2-7; the match to TRBD1 covers 9 bases. Germline V gives CDR1 SGHRS, CDR2 YFSETQ. The CDR3 spans 15 residues. V lost 0 bases, J lost 6 bases, and 7 bases stayed unmatched. The DNA of the CDR3 is TGCGCCAGCAGCTTGGGACAGGGGGAAACGGGCGAGCAGTACTTC. Its protein is CASSLGQGETGEQYF.

The V and J genes are TRBV2 and TRBJ2-7; 9 bases fit TRBD2. Germline CDR1 reads SNHLY; CDR2 reads FYNNEI. The CDR3 runs to 17 residues. Trimming at V came to 8 bases and at J to 3 bases, leaving 17 bases not matched to a gene. CDR3 bases: TGTGCCAGCTTGTGGCTAGCGGGGTCCGGGGGGAACTACGAGCAGTACTTC. Translating it yields CASLWLAGSGGNYEQYF.